The 30 T cell receptor beta chains below were found in one sample sequenced in a study of identical twins. TCRdb passed the 5' RACE reads through MiXCR, listing each CDR3 protein once. The table lists approximately 600,000 distinct CDR3 sequences, about 7% of them singletons. This sample was shared with a second study, whose subject was yellow fever vaccine responses in identical twins.

The sample consisted of PBMCs. These receptors came from a woman under 30 in good health.

The chain recombines TRBV20-1 with TRBJ2-5; D ambiguous. The CDR3 is made up of 17 amino acids. Deletions cut 6 bases from V and 1 base from J, with 24 bases between. CDR1 is DFQATT and CDR2 is SNEGSKA in the germline V gene (reference sequence). The CDR3 loop reads CSAPYRGAPLPQETQYF. In nucleotides, the CDR3 is TGCAGTGCACCTTACAGAGGAGCACCTCTTCCCCAAGAGACCCAGTACTTC.

This clonotype was recorded a few times. In DNA form, the CDR3 reads TGTGCCAGCAGTTTAGATCTAGTTGAGCAGTTCTTC. This gives the protein CASSLDLVEQFF. This chain connects TRBV12-3 or TRBV12-4 to TRBJ2-1; D unresolved. Trimming left V 1 base short and J 9 bases short, with 7 bases between. This CDR3 contains 12 residues.

The chain joins TRBV12-3 or TRBV12-4 to TRBJ1-6; the D gene is possibly TRBD1 (5 bases). V shed 3 bases and J shed 4 bases, with 10 bases lying between them. The CDR3 has 15 amino acids. In DNA, the CDR3 is TGTGCCAGCAGTTTGGGGCAGGCATATAATTCACCCCTCCACTTT. It codes for CASSLGQAYNSPLHF.

This clonotype has a count of ten or more. The V gene is TRBV12-3 or TRBV12-4, the J gene TRBJ1-5; D remains ambiguous. Trimming cost V 7 bases and J 7 bases, with 14 bases left between them. CDR3 size: 13 residues. The CDR3 spells CASTRTEGQPQHF. CDR3 in DNA: TGTGCCAGCACCAGGACCGAGGGACAGCCCCAGCATTTT.

At least ten counts were recorded for this clonotype. The chain joins TRBV3-1 to TRBJ1-1; possibly TRBD1 for D (5 bases). The V and J ends lost 3 bases and 1 base respectively, with 9 bases between them. The CDR3 extends over 14 amino acids. Germline CDR1 reads LGHDT; CDR2 reads YNNKEL (reference sequence). The CDR3 DNA sequence: TGTGCCAGCAGCCAGGCAGGGAGGAACACTGAAGCTTTCTTT. It codes for CASSQAGRNTEAFF.

This clonotype was seen at least ten times. This rearrangement joins TRBV4-1 to TRBJ1-5; D remains unclear. The V end lost 1 base, the J end lost 5 bases, and 6 bases lay between the germline ends. The CDR3 runs to 13 residues. Germline CDR1 MGHRA, CDR2 YSYEKL. This chain's CDR3 is CASSQAPYQPQHF. CDR3 coding DNA: TGCGCCAGCAGCCAAGCGCCCTATCAGCCCCAGCATTTT.

This clonotype has more than one count but fewer than ten. The chain uses TRBV5-6 and TRBJ2-1, with no clear D. The germline V gene encodes CDR1 SGHDT and CDR2 YYEEEE. CDR3 length: 14 amino acids. Between the trimmed V and J ends, which lost 1 base and 4 bases, there was a span of 9 bases. The CDR3, as DNA: TGTGCCAGCAGCTTGAATAGCCGGTACAATGAGCAGTTCTTC. Encoded protein: CASSLNSRYNEQFF.

The chain couples TRBV12-3 or TRBV12-4 to TRBJ1-2; D is undetermined. V was pared by 7 bases and J by 2 bases, with 17 bases between. CDR3 length: 15 amino acids. CDR3 amino acids: CASTPQDLPNYGYTF. Here the CDR3 DNA reads TGTGCCAGCACACCTCAGGATCTTCCCAACTATGGCTACACCTTC.

J is TRBJ1-2 and V is TRBV2; a possible D gene is TRBD1 (5 bases). Germline V gives CDR1 SNHLY, CDR2 FYNNEI. V was cut by 2 bases and J by 1 base, with 11 bases left in between. There are 15 residues in the CDR3. For the CDR3, the DNA is TGTGCCAGCAGTGAATGGCCGGGACTTAACTATGGCTACACCTTC. Protein: CASSEWPGLNYGYTF.

Many counts were recorded for this clonotype. The chain has TRBV20-1 and TRBJ2-1, with TRBD2 identical over 13 bases. The CDR3 contains 16 residues. V lost 6 bases and J lost 0; bases outside the gene matches: 5. Germline V gene data show CDR1 as DFQATT and CDR2 as SNEGSKA (reference sequence). Here the CDR3 DNA reads TGCAGTGCGTGGACTAGCGGGAGAAGCTCCTACAATGAGCAGTTCTTC. Translation: CSAWTSGRSSYNEQFF.

This sequence joins TRBV20-1 and TRBJ2-1; the match to TRBD2 covers 13 bases. The V and J ends lost 5 bases and 5 bases, in that order; junction bases with no gene match: 6. The V gene's germline CDR1 is DFQATT and CDR2 SNEGSKA (reference sequence). This CDR3 spans 15 amino acids. In DNA, the CDR3 is TGCAGTGCTCGGACTAGCGGGAGTTTTCACAATGAGCAGTTCTTC. The encoded protein is CSARTSGSFHNEQFF.

The rearrangement links TRBV20-1 to TRBJ2-1; 8 bases agree with TRBD2. The CDR3 sequence is 14 residues long. Germline values: CDR1 DFQATT, CDR2 SNEGSKA (reference sequence). V shed 0 bases, J shed 7 bases, and the junction held 5 bases outside the gene matches. CDR3: CSARDSGGRNEQFF. The CDR3 region has the DNA TGCAGTGCTAGAGACTCGGGAGGGAGGAATGAGCAGTTCTTC.

This clonotype was observed a handful of times. The V and J genes are TRBV10-3 and TRBJ1-6; D is ambiguous. The CDR3 sequence is 15 residues long. CDR1 is ENHRY and CDR2 is SYGVKD in the germline V gene. With 2 bases removed from V and 7 bases from J, the gap between germline ends came to 12 bases. CDR3 amino acids: CAISERTDPNSPLHF. The CDR3 DNA is TGTGCCATCAGTGAGCGGACCGACCCGAATTCACCCCTCCACTTT.

This clonotype was recorded at least ten times. The genes are TRBV29-1 and TRBJ1-2; possibly TRBD1 for D (5 bases). Trimming pared 4 bases from V and 2 bases from J, leaving 8 bases between. Germline V lookup: CDR1 SQVTM, CDR2 ANQGSEA. CDR3 length: 12 amino acids. The CDR3 loop is CSVVWGNYGYTF. For the CDR3, the DNA is TGCAGCGTTGTATGGGGGAACTATGGCTACACCTTC. The variable domain in full, completed from reference TRBV29-1 and TRBJ1-2, reads SAVISQKPSRDICQRGTSLTIQCQVDSQVTMMFWYRQQPGQSLTLIATANQGSEATYESGFVIDKFPISRPNLTFSTLTVSNMSPEDSSIYLCSVVWGNYGYTFGSGTRLTVV.

This rearrangement joins TRBV12-3 or TRBV12-4 to TRBJ2-1, with a possible D match to TRBD2 (5 bases). V was pared by 10 bases and J by 2 bases, with 15 bases between. CDR3 length equals 14 residues. Here the CDR3 reads CATTKSSTYNEQFF. The DNA for the CDR3 is TGTGCCACGACTAAGAGTAGTACCTACAATGAGCAGTTCTTC.

This clonotype was picked up a small number of times. This chain uses TRBV6-5 with TRBJ2-2, with a weak D call TRBD2 (7 bases). Germline CDR1 MNHEY, CDR2 SVGAGI. CDR3 length: 15 residues. Trimming took 6 bases from V and 5 from J, leaving 16 bases between them. DNA for the CDR3: TGTGCCAGCAGCCTACGGGGGGCTGGGACCGGGGAGCTGTTTTTT. Its translation: CASSLRGAGTGELFF.

The DNA of the CDR3 is TGCGCCAGCAGCTTGGTGCCAGGAATGAACACTGAAGCTTTCTTT. Encoded protein: CASSLVPGMNTEAFF. V is TRBV5-1 and J is TRBJ1-1; no clear D gene. Germline assignment: CDR1 SGHRS and CDR2 YFSETQ. The CDR3 is 15 amino acids. The V and J ends lost 0 bases and 0 bases respectively, with 9 bases between them.

This clonotype has only a few counts. The chain recombines TRBV5-4 with TRBJ2-7; TRBD1 matches 7 bases. CDR1 SGHNT and CDR2 YYREEE come from the germline V gene (reference sequence). This CDR3 contains 15 residues. J gave up 0 bases and V 4 bases, and 7 bases lay outside the gene matches. The CDR3 coding sequence is TGTGCCAGCAGCCCAATACAGGGGTCCTCCTACGAGCAGTACTTC. Translation gives CASSPIQGSSYEQYF.

This clonotype was counted ten times or more. The chain employs TRBV20-1 and TRBJ2-7; 10 bases fit TRBD2. With 4 bases clipped from V and 7 bases from J, the junction kept 7 bases outside the gene matches. The germline V gene encodes CDR1 DFQATT and CDR2 SNEGSKA (reference sequence). The CDR3 is 13 amino acids. CDR3 amino acids: CSATGTSDYEQYF. The CDR3 DNA reads as TGCAGTGCTACCGGGACTAGCGACTATGAGCAGTACTTC.

The V gene is TRBV5-1, the J gene TRBJ2-5; 7 positions match TRBD1. Germline V gives CDR1 SGHRS, CDR2 YFSETQ. This CDR3 spans 19 amino acids. The V and J ends lost 0 bases and 0 bases, in that order; junction bases with no gene match: 14. This CDR3 is CASSLANSRSTGYQETQYF. CDR3 DNA: TGCGCCAGCAGCTTGGCGAATAGTCGGTCGACAGGGTACCAAGAGACCCAGTACTTC.

This clonotype occurred many times. The V and J genes are TRBV12-3 or TRBV12-4 and TRBJ2-2; 7 nucleotides align to TRBD1. The ends lost 7 bases at V and 8 bases at J; junction bases unmatched: 7. The CDR3 covers 13 residues. As DNA, the CDR3 is TGTGCCAGCACCTATACAGGGGTTGGGGAGCTGTTTTTT. Protein sequence: CASTYTGVGELFF.

This clonotype was observed at least ten times. The chain links TRBV5-1 to TRBJ2-7; 8 bases line up with TRBD1. The CDR3 length is 14 residues. The ends lost 2 bases at V and 6 bases at J; junction bases unmatched: 7. Germline V CDR1 and CDR2: SGHRS, YFSETQ. The chain's CDR3 is CASSFGTGAGEQYF. DNA for the CDR3: TGCGCCAGCAGCTTCGGGACAGGAGCGGGCGAGCAGTACTTC.

This clonotype showed up just a few times. The chain couples TRBV20-1 to TRBJ1-6, with D perhaps TRBD1 (5 bases). The V end was cut by 3 bases, the J end by 6 bases, with 15 bases between. Germline assignment: CDR1 DFQATT and CDR2 SNEGSKA (reference sequence). This CDR3 has 15 amino acids. The CDR3 is CSASPLRGSNSPLHF. For the CDR3, the DNA is TGCAGTGCTAGCCCCCTAAGGGGAAGTAATTCACCCCTCCACTTT.

This clonotype was counted many times. The J gene is TRBJ2-7, the V gene TRBV20-1; D is perhaps TRBD2 (5 bases). The CDR3 runs 14 residues. The V gene's germline CDR1 is DFQATT and CDR2 SNEGSKA (reference sequence). The germline V and J ends were trimmed by 0 bases and 4 bases, with 13 bases remaining between them. CDR3 sequence: CSARDETRRYEQYF. The CDR3 DNA reads as TGCAGTGCTAGAGATGAAACTCGGAGGTACGAGCAGTACTTC.

This clonotype came up a few times. CDR3 protein: CASSTPTRQHF. The CDR3 nucleotides read TGTGCCAGTAGTACCCCAACCCGGCAGCATTTT. This chain joins TRBV19 and TRBJ1-5; no reliable D call. The CDR3 spans 11 residues. The V gene's germline CDR1 is LNHDA and CDR2 SQIVND (reference sequence). Trimming removed 4 bases from V and 13 bases from J, with 11 bases in between.

This clonotype was counted ten times or more. The chain joins TRBV10-3 to TRBJ2-7, with 9 bases aligning to TRBD1. J lost 2 bases, V lost 6 bases, and 8 bases had no gene match. The CDR3 is 15 amino acids. CDR1 and CDR2 from the germline V gene are ENHRY and SYGVKD. CDR3 protein: CAISEKDRGPYEQYV. CDR3 in DNA: TGTGCCATCAGCGAAAAGGACAGGGGCCCCTACGAGCAGTACGTC.

The rearrangement uses TRBV7-8 and TRBJ2-1; 9 bases line up with TRBD2. The germline gives CDR1 SGHVS, CDR2 FQNEAQ. The CDR3 runs to 17 residues. Unmatched junction bases numbered 10, after V lost 5 bases and J lost 2 bases. The chain's CDR3 is CASSKLSLAGTYNEQFF. CDR3 DNA: TGTGCCAGCAGCAAGCTTAGTCTAGCGGGAACCTACAATGAGCAGTTCTTC.

This clonotype has more than one count but fewer than ten. The chain combines TRBV6-1 with TRBJ2-7; 10 nucleotides line up with TRBD2. V was clipped by 3 bases and J by 0 bases; unmatched bases: 5. The CDR3 is made up of 16 amino acids. Germline V CDR1 and CDR2: MNHNS, SASEGT. CDR3 in amino acids: CASSEVSGGSSYEQYV. The CDR3, as DNA: TGTGCCAGCAGTGAGGTTAGCGGGGGGAGCTCCTACGAGCAGTACGTC.

This clonotype was observed at least ten times. V usage is TRBV12-3 or TRBV12-4 and J usage is TRBJ2-3; 9 bases fit TRBD2. The CDR3 covers 13 residues. V lost 5 bases and J lost 13; bases outside the gene matches: 10. The CDR3 loop reads CASSPIVAGGEYF. The CDR3 nucleotides read TGTGCCAGCAGTCCCATCGTCGCGGGGGGGGAGTATTTT.

This clonotype has ten or more counts. V gene TRBV12-3 or TRBV12-4 combines with J gene TRBJ2-6, with D unclear. This CDR3 is built from 15 residues. Trimming stripped 1 base from V and 0 bases from J, with 4 bases between. Here the CDR3 reads CASSLGVSGANVLTF. DNA of the CDR3: TGTGCCAGCAGTTTAGGAGTCTCTGGGGCCAACGTCCTGACTTTC.